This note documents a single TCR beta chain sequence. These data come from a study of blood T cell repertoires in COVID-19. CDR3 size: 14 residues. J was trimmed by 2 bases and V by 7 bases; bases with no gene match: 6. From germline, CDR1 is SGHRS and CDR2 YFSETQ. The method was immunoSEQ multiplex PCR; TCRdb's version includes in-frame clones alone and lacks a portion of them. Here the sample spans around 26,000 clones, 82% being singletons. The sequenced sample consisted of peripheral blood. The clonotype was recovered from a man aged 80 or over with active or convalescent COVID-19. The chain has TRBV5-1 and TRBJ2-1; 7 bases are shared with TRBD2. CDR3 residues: CASSWEGPYNEQFF. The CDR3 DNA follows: TGCGCCAGCTCCTGGGAGGGCCCCTACAATGAGCAGTTCTTC.